These 20 T cell receptor beta chains came from one sample sequenced in a study of regulatory T cells in long-lasting Graves disease. Construction of TCR beta libraries relied on iRepertoire HTBI primers and on Arm-PCR targeting CDR3 regions. From the multiplex PCR reads, TCRdb called clonotypes with MiXCR, one entry per CDR3 protein. The table records fewer than 350,000 distinct CDR3 sequences, 15% to 20% of them present only once. The time point is: newly diagnosed GD, antithyroid drugs for less than 3 months. With RNA extracted from PBMCs as input, the TCR library was made. The specimen comprised peripheral blood mononuclear cells (PBMCs), sampled at new diagnosis, from a patient treated with antithyroid drugs. These TCRs come from a female donor with Graves disease.

Remarks on this clonotype: A much larger clone lies a single base off, so this may be a read error. This CDR3 reads CASSQDGKNTGKLFF. The CDR3 DNA follows: TGTGCCAGCAGCCAAGACGGCAAGAACACCGGGAAGCTGTTTTTT. V and J are TRBV2 and TRBJ2-2; D is possibly TRBD2 (5 bases). Germline CDR1 is SNHLY and CDR2 is FYNNEI. The CDR3 is 15 amino acids.

This clonotype has ten or more counts. This chain links TRBV3-1 with TRBJ2-3; 7 bases line up with TRBD2. CDR1 and CDR2 (germline): LGHDT, YNNKEL (reference sequence). The CDR3 is 17 residues long. J was trimmed by 0 bases and V by 4 bases; bases with no gene match: 10. In nucleotides, the CDR3 is TGTGCCAGCAGCCTCTCTAGCGGAGGGACTAGCACAGATACGCAGTATTTT. It encodes CASSLSSGGTSTDTQYF.

Many counts were recorded for this clonotype. This sequence joins TRBV10-3 and TRBJ2-3; D is unclear. Germline CDR1 reads ENHRY; CDR2 reads SYGVKD. The CDR3 is 16 amino acids. The V end lost 2 bases, the J end lost 2 bases, and 14 bases lay between the germline ends. The CDR3 sequence: CAISESRNSPTDTQYF. In DNA, the CDR3 is TGTGCCATCAGTGAGAGTAGAAATTCACCCACAGATACGCAGTATTTT.

This rearrangement joins TRBV27 to TRBJ1-2; D not resolved. CDR3 length: 14 residues. V lost 4 bases and J lost 1, with 10 bases in between. CDR1 and CDR2 (germline): MNHEY, SMNVEV (reference sequence). DNA for the CDR3: TGTGCCAGCAGTTACGACGGGTTTAACTATGGCTACACCTTC. Translation gives CASSYDGFNYGYTF.

This clonotype was recorded at least ten times. The chain is built from TRBV28 and TRBJ1-5; D call uncertain. The length of the CDR3 is 17 residues. Germline V CDR1 and CDR2: MDHEN, SYDVKM. Trimming took 4 bases from V and 9 from J, leaving 25 bases between them. The CDR3 DNA is TGTGCCAGCAGTTGGGGAACAGATATAATAATCAGTCGGCCCCAGCATTTT. Translation gives CASSWGTDIIISRPQHF.

This clonotype was seen at least ten times. V and J are TRBV18 and TRBJ1-2; D is possibly TRBD1 (6 bases). Germline V lookup: CDR1 KGHSH, CDR2 LQKENI. The CDR3 is made up of 13 amino acids. Trimming removed 8 bases at V and 5 bases at J, with 15 bases between. CDR3 DNA: TGTGCCAGCACACAGGGTCCGGATTATGGCTACACCTTC. Translation: CASTQGPDYGYTF.

This chain joins TRBV20-1 and TRBJ2-7; 7 nucleotides match TRBD2. CDR3 length: 16 amino acids. Germline-derived CDR1 and CDR2 are DFQATT and SNEGSKA (reference sequence). V was clipped by 0 bases and J by 5 bases; unmatched bases: 13. The CDR3 DNA sequence: TGCAGTGCTAGAGATGAAGCCAGCGGGGATGCGGACGAGCAGTACTTC. This sequence encodes CSARDEASGDADEQYF.

This clonotype was observed many times. This CDR3 is CASSHKGLAGGGETQYF. The CDR3 DNA follows: TGTGCCAGCAGTCACAAGGGACTAGCGGGAGGTGGGGAGACCCAGTACTTC. The chain recombines TRBV12-3 or TRBV12-4 with TRBJ2-5; TRBD2 matches at 15 bases. CDR3 length: 17 residues. V lost 5 bases and J lost 5; bases outside the gene matches: 9.

This clonotype was detected many times. The chain employs TRBV27 and TRBJ1-1, with D possibly matching TRBD1 (6 bases). Per germline, CDR1 MNHEY and CDR2 SMNVEV (reference sequence). V lost 7 bases and J 4 bases, leaving 13 bases between the germline ends. The CDR3 is made up of 13 amino acids. CDR3 in DNA: TGTGCCAGCACTTCGGGGGGGGCCACTGAAGCTTTCTTT. It encodes CASTSGGATEAFF.

The chain links TRBV5-4 to TRBJ1-2; 7 positions agree with TRBD1. The length of the CDR3 is 13 residues. CDR1 and CDR2 from the germline V gene are SGHNT and YYREEE (reference sequence). Trimming cost V 3 bases and J 6 bases; bases outside gene matches: 5. CDR3 amino acids: CASSYDRVDGYTF. The CDR3 DNA reads as TGTGCCAGCAGCTATGACAGGGTCGATGGCTACACCTTC.

This clonotype was seen repeatedly, ten times or more. V gene TRBV28 combines with J gene TRBJ1-5, with D unclear. V was clipped by 6 bases and J by 2 bases, with 11 bases between them. CDR1 and CDR2 (germline): MDHEN, SYDVKM. This CDR3 has 14 amino acids. As DNA, the CDR3 is TGTGCCAGCAGCCCAATGGTGGGCAATCAGCCCCAGCATTTT. This gives the protein CASSPMVGNQPQHF.

As concerns this clonotype: At one end, the junction sequence differs from germline, possibly due to a read error. The rearrangement joins TRBV28 to TRBJ2-7, with D unclear. Germline V gene sequence: CDR1 MDHEN, CDR2 SYDVKM. This CDR3 comprises 12 residues. CDR3 residues: CASSDDDYEQYF. CDR3 nucleotide sequence: TGCGCCAGCAGTGATGACGACTACGAGCAGTACTTC.

This clonotype was seen ten or more times. The rearrangement uses TRBV6-2 or TRBV6-3 and TRBJ1-3; D gene ambiguous. The germline V and J ends were trimmed by 5 bases and 0 bases, with 14 bases remaining between them. The germline V gene has CDR1 MNHEY and CDR2 SVGEGT. CDR3 length: 16 amino acids. The CDR3: CASSPRTAYSGNTIYF. The CDR3 nucleotides read TGTGCCAGCAGTCCCCGGACCGCTTACTCTGGAAACACCATATATTTT.

This clonotype has ten or more counts. The V call is TRBV10-3, the J call TRBJ2-1; 10 bases match TRBD2. With 3 bases clipped from V and 10 bases from J, the junction kept 9 bases outside the gene matches. Looked up from germline, CDR1 is ENHRY and CDR2 is SYGVKD. CDR3 size: 15 residues. CDR3 sequence (DNA): TGTGCCATCAGTGATGCGCTAGCGGGAGCAGGGGAGCAGTTCTTC. This gives the protein CAISDALAGAGEQFF.

The genes are TRBV4-1 and TRBJ1-2, with D unclear. Trimming pared 4 bases from V and 0 bases from J, leaving 15 bases between. CDR1 and CDR2 from the germline V gene are MGHRA and YSYEKL. This CDR3 spans 16 amino acids. CDR3 region: CASSLLRRESNYGYTF. In DNA form, the CDR3 reads TGCGCCAGCAGCCTCTTGAGGCGGGAGTCTAACTATGGCTACACCTTC.

A remark on this clonotype: This CDR3 is missing its conserved last phenylalanine or tryptophan, likely due to a read error. The rearrangement links TRBV5-4 to TRBJ2-1, with D unresolved. The germline V gene encodes CDR1 SGHNT and CDR2 YYREEE (reference sequence). Trimming removed 5 bases at V and 6 bases at J, with 9 bases between. The CDR3 sequence is 12 residues long. For the CDR3, the DNA is TGTGCCAGCAGGGTGTATGGCAATGAGCAGTTCCTC. Amino acids: CASRVYGNEQFL.

V is TRBV6-5 and J is TRBJ1-2; the D gene is possibly TRBD1 (5 bases). Deletions cut 0 bases from V and 7 bases from J, with 12 bases between. CDR3 size: 14 residues. Looked up from germline, CDR1 is MNHEY and CDR2 is SVGAGI. CDR3 nucleotides: TGTGCCAGCAGTTACTCGGAATGGGGCTTTGGCTACACCTTC. It translates to CASSYSEWGFGYTF.

This clonotype was observed at least ten times. The rearrangement joins TRBV28 to TRBJ2-5; no firm D call. The CDR3 has 17 amino acids. Per the germline V gene, CDR1 is MDHEN and CDR2 is SYDVKM. Between the trimmed V and J ends, which lost 1 base and 2 bases, there was a span of 17 bases. CDR3 bases: TGTGCCAGCAGTTTATCGACGGCAGGCAACTTACAAGAGACCCAGTACTTC. It codes for CASSLSTAGNLQETQYF.

This clonotype occurred many times. J is TRBJ2-5 and V is TRBV7-9; tentatively, D is TRBD1 (6 bases). V lost 5 bases and J 3 bases, leaving 13 bases between the germline ends. Germline V gene lookup returns CDR1 SEHNR and CDR2 FQNEAQ (reference sequence). The CDR3 consists of 14 residues. Written as DNA, the CDR3 is TGTGCCAGCAGCCCTGGACAGTATGAAGAGACCCAGTACTTC. This encodes CASSPGQYEETQYF.

This clonotype was found a few times. Just one base apart from a much larger clone, this may be a read error. V gene TRBV27 combines with J gene TRBJ2-2, with 8 bases that match TRBD1. The V gene's germline CDR1 is MNHEY and CDR2 SMNVEV (reference sequence). CDR3 length: 15 amino acids. The CDR3 region is CASSYTGGFAGELLF. The CDR3 DNA reads TGTGCCAGCAGTTATACAGGGGGTTTCGCCGGGGAGCTGCTTTTT.